The 9 T cell receptor beta chains listed next were all sequenced from one sample in a study of cytomegalovirus exposure and HLA in healthy donors. Primers: 60 Vbeta forward and 13 Jbeta reverse. The data were produced by immunoSEQ multiplex PCR, yet TCRdb's version contains in-frame clones alone and is incomplete. This table holds 150,000 to 200,000 clones, roughly 79% found once. Material for sequencing was PBMCs. The receptors derive from a woman aged 25-40 years in good health and CMV-seropositive.

The V gene is TRBV4-3, the J gene TRBJ1-1; a weak D match, TRBD1 (6 bases). The germline V and J ends were trimmed by 3 bases and 7 bases, with 18 bases remaining between them. This CDR3 is 15 amino acids long. The germline V gene has CDR1 LGHNA and CDR2 YSLEER. The CDR3 DNA sequence: TGCGCCAGCAGCCACTATGGACAGCTCGAATATGAAGCTTTCTTT. It encodes CASSHYGQLEYEAFF.

There are a few counts of this clone. The rearrangement joins TRBV9 to TRBJ1-2; D perhaps matches TRBD1 (5 bases). From germline, CDR1 is SGDLS and CDR2 YYNGEE. The CDR3 runs 15 residues. The V end was cut by 2 bases, the J end by 1 base, with 12 bases between. CDR3 DNA sequence: TGTGCCAGCAGCGTGAAAGCAGGGAATAACTATGGCTACACCTTC. This gives the protein CASSVKAGNNYGYTF.

The gene calls are TRBV6-5 and TRBJ1-1; D remains ambiguous. The CDR3 runs to 13 residues. Between the trimmed V and J ends, which lost 7 bases and 7 bases, there was a span of 16 bases. The V gene's germline CDR1 is MNHEY and CDR2 SVGAGI. As DNA, the CDR3 is TGTGCCAGCAACCTAAGATTCTCTGGTGAAGCTTTCTTT. Amino acids: CASNLRFSGEAFF.

The chain is built from TRBV5-1 and TRBJ2-2; no firm D call. This CDR3 spans 17 amino acids. The germline CDR1 and CDR2 sequences are SGHRS and YFSETQ. V dropped 2 bases and J dropped 0 bases, with 14 bases sitting between them. The CDR3 sequence is CASSFWSFRTNTGELFF. The DNA of the CDR3 is TGCGCCAGCAGCTTTTGGTCCTTCAGAACGAACACCGGGGAGCTGTTTTTT.

This chain connects TRBV5-6 to TRBJ2-7; 8 bases are a match to TRBD1. Germline V lookup: CDR1 SGHDT, CDR2 YYEEEE. The V gene end was trimmed by 5 bases and the J gene end by 6 bases; junction bases not matched to a gene: 4. The CDR3 consists of 12 residues. The CDR3 is CASRYGTGEQYF. In DNA form, the CDR3 reads TGTGCCAGCAGGTACGGGACAGGCGAGCAGTACTTC.

This sequence joins TRBV7-9 and TRBJ1-1, with 7 bases that match TRBD1. V lost 4 bases to trimming and J lost 0 bases; unmatched junction nucleotides: 8. The CDR3 length is 16 residues. Germline assignment: CDR1 SEHNR and CDR2 FQNEAQ (reference sequence). CDR3 loop: CASSSYRGRVNTEAFF. CDR3 bases: TGTGCCAGCAGCTCCTACAGGGGTCGGGTGAACACTGAAGCTTTCTTT.

This sequence joins TRBV7-2 and TRBJ2-1; the D gene is possibly TRBD1 (6 bases). From germline, CDR1 is SGHTA and CDR2 FQGNSA. The CDR3 is made up of 13 amino acids. V was cut by 1 base and J by 9 bases, with 10 bases left in between. CDR3 coding DNA: TGTGCCAGCAGCTTAGACAGGGTAAGTGAGCAGTTCTTC. Its protein product is CASSLDRVSEQFF.

The chain employs TRBV9 and TRBJ2-7; TRBD1 matches 7 bases. This CDR3 spans 12 amino acids. V shed 4 bases, J shed 8 bases, and the junction held 6 bases outside the gene matches. Germline values: CDR1 SGDLS, CDR2 YYNGEE. Here the CDR3 DNA reads TGTGCCAGCAGCCCCGGGGACAGCCAGCAGTACTTC. Encoded protein: CASSPGDSQQYF.

This clone was recorded once. This rearrangement joins TRBV28 to TRBJ1-1; no firm D call. CDR1 MDHEN and CDR2 SYDVKM come from the germline V gene. Trimming left V 5 bases short and J 2 bases short, with 15 bases between. This CDR3 contains 15 residues. CDR3 sequence reads: CASSPLGLINTEAFF. The DNA of the CDR3 is TGTGCCAGCAGTCCGCTAGGACTGATAAACACTGAAGCTTTCTTT.